This is a list of T cell receptor beta chains from one sample in a study of blood T cell repertoires in COVID-19. This table comes from immunoSEQ multiplex PCR, and its TCRdb copy is limited to in-frame clones, with some not included. The sample lists roughly 100,000 clones; 80% to 90% were seen once. Sequences were obtained from peripheral blood. Source of these receptors: a man older than 75 with COVID-19, enrolled during active disease. Both conserved end residues are part of each CDR3. The order of the fields is CDR3 DNA, CDR3 protein, D gene, J gene, V gene, CDR3 length, clone size. A D gene is named only where the DNA matches it firmly. For some rows the clone size is stated as once, few or many, or as a class when expanded; others skip it.

CDR3 DNA: TGTGCCAGCAGTAGACTGGGCGGGGGGGCGAATGAGCAGTTCTTC
CDR3 protein: CASSRLGGGANEQFF
D gene: TRBD2
J gene: TRBJ2-1
V gene: TRBV2
CDR3 length: 15
clone size: .

CDR3 DNA: TGTGCCAGCAGCTCCCACGGGCGGGGGGGCACAGATACGCAGTATTTT
CDR3 protein: CASSSHGRGGTDTQYF
D gene: TRBD2
J gene: TRBJ2-3
V gene: TRBV11-2
CDR3 length: 16
clone size: few

CDR3 DNA: TGTGCCAGCAGCTTGGCCCCGGGACTAGCGGGAGGCTTTCGTCGCGAGCAGTACTTC
CDR3 protein: CASSLAPGLAGGFRREQYF
D gene: TRBD2
J gene: TRBJ2-7
V gene: TRBV5-6
CDR3 length: 19
clone size: .

CDR3 DNA: TGTGCCAGCAGTTACTTCGGACAGGGAGGGGCCGAGCAGTACTTC
CDR3 protein: CASSYFGQGGAEQYF
D gene: .
J gene: TRBJ2-7
V gene: TRBV6-5
CDR3 length: 15
clone size: .

CDR3 DNA: TGTGCCAGTATCGATGACATCCGACACACTGAAGCTTTCTTT
CDR3 protein: CASIDDIRHTEAFF
D gene: .
J gene: TRBJ1-1
V gene: TRBV19
CDR3 length: 14
clone size: .

CDR3 DNA: TGCAGCGTAGCAGGGTTAGCCGTCGTTGAGCAGTTCTTC
CDR3 protein: CSVAGLAVVEQFF
D gene: .
J gene: TRBJ2-1
V gene: TRBV29-1
CDR3 length: 13
clone size: .

CDR3 DNA: TGTGCCAGCAGCTCGGGACAGGGGAACACAGATACGCAGTATTTT
CDR3 protein: CASSSGQGNTDTQYF
D gene: TRBD1
J gene: TRBJ2-3
V gene: TRBV7-9
CDR3 length: 15
clone size: .

CDR3 DNA: TGTGCCAGCAGCACCTCCGGGACTAGCGGGGGGGCCGATACGCAGTATTTT
CDR3 protein: CASSTSGTSGGADTQYF
D gene: TRBD2
J gene: TRBJ2-3
V gene: TRBV7-3
CDR3 length: 17
clone size: .

CDR3 DNA: TGTGCCAGCAGCAAAGGACAGGGTAGCCCCAATCAGCCCCAGCATTTT
CDR3 protein: CASSKGQGSPNQPQHF
D gene: TRBD1
J gene: TRBJ1-5
V gene: TRBV11-2
CDR3 length: 16
clone size: .

CDR3 DNA: TGTGCCAGTAGTCACCACCGCCTGACAGGGACCTACGAGCAGTACTTC
CDR3 protein: CASSHHRLTGTYEQYF
D gene: TRBD1
J gene: TRBJ2-7
V gene: TRBV19
CDR3 length: 16
clone size: .

CDR3 DNA: TGTGCCAGCAGTGACCGGGACAGGGGGCGAAATGAGCAGTTCTTC
CDR3 protein: CASSDRDRGRNEQFF
D gene: TRBD1
J gene: TRBJ2-1
V gene: TRBV6-1
CDR3 length: 15
clone size: few